These 24 T cell receptor beta chains were sequenced from one sample in a study of T cells in Graves' hyperthyroidism and ophthalmopathy. RNA transcripts served as the template for amplifying TCR beta CDR3 regions. The HTBI set primed first-round TCR CDR3 RT-PCR. TCRdb re-called the multiplex PCR reads through MiXCR, storing one row per CDR3 protein. The sample lists around 270,000 distinct CDR3 sequences; roughly 19% were seen once. Sample: blood. The receptor source for this set is a man over 45 with Graves' ophthalmopathy.

This clonotype was counted at least ten times. The chain couples TRBV11-2 to TRBJ2-7, with D maybe TRBD1 (6 bases). V lost 6 bases and J 3 bases, leaving 15 bases between the germline ends. CDR3 length: 14 amino acids. The germline gives CDR1 SGHAT, CDR2 FQNNGV. CDR3 region: CASRPWTENYEQYF. CDR3 nucleotides: TGTGCCAGCAGACCCTGGACAGAAAACTACGAGCAGTACTTC.

This clonotype was detected ten times or more. The gene calls are TRBV28 and TRBJ2-7; a weak D match, TRBD1 (5 bases). Germline assignment: CDR1 MDHEN and CDR2 SYDVKM. The V end lost 7 bases, the J end lost 2 bases, and 12 bases lay between the germline ends. The CDR3 is 13 residues long. CDR3 sequence reads: CASIEAGTYEQYF. CDR3 sequence (DNA): TGTGCCAGCATCGAGGCAGGGACCTACGAGCAGTACTTC.

This clonotype was seen at least ten times. The CDR3: CASSSPRTGSDEQYF. The CDR3 region has the DNA TGTGCCAGCAGTTCTCCCCGGACCGGCTCGGACGAGCAGTACTTC. J is TRBJ2-7 and V is TRBV28; D remains ambiguous. The ends were cut back, 4 bases at V and 5 bases at J, with 18 bases in the middle. The CDR3 spans 15 residues. Per the germline V gene, CDR1 is MDHEN and CDR2 is SYDVKM.

The chain recombines TRBV19 with TRBJ2-7; 8 positions match TRBD2. The junction had 12 bases not matched to a gene; V was cut back by 3 bases and J by 5 bases. The CDR3 spans 16 residues. Germline CDR1 reads LNHDA; CDR2 reads SQIVND (reference sequence). CDR3 in DNA: TGTGCCAGTAGTATCTCCTCAGAAGGCGGGAGGAACGAGCAGTACTTC. Amino acid sequence: CASSISSEGGRNEQYF.

J is TRBJ2-7 and V is TRBV6-2 or TRBV6-3; D unclear. Trimming took off 5 bases at V and 0 bases at J, with 5 bases between the two ends. Germline V gene data show CDR1 as MNHEY and CDR2 as SVGEGT. CDR3 length equals 12 residues. CDR3 coding DNA: TGTGCCAGCAGTCGGTACTCCTACGAGCAGTACTTC. Residues: CASSRYSYEQYF.

The CDR3: CSVEERGTEAFF. DNA for the CDR3: TGCAGCGTTGAAGAACGTGGCACTGAAGCTTTCTTT. The V call is TRBV29-1, the J call TRBJ1-1; D unresolved. The CDR3 consists of 12 residues. CDR1 and CDR2 from the germline V gene are SQVTM and ANQGSEA. V was clipped by 0 bases and J by 4 bases, with 6 bases between them.

This clonotype was recorded at least ten times. The gene calls are TRBV7-9 and TRBJ2-7; D possibly uses TRBD1 or TRBD2 (5 bases each). There are 13 residues in the CDR3. The V end lost 5 bases, the J end lost 5 bases, and 13 bases lay between the germline ends. The germline V gene encodes CDR1 SEHNR and CDR2 FQNEAQ (reference sequence). CDR3 sequence (DNA): TGTGCCAGCAGCCGTGCTGAGGGGCACGAGCAGTACTTC. Protein: CASSRAEGHEQYF.

This clonotype showed up just a few times. J is TRBJ2-3 and V is TRBV5-4; TRBD2 aligns across 8 bases. CDR3 length: 16 amino acids. J lost 4 bases, V lost 3 bases, and 10 bases had no gene match. Germline V gene lookup returns CDR1 SGHNT and CDR2 YYREEE (reference sequence). DNA for the CDR3: TGTGCCAGCAGCTCCCGGAAAGCGGGAGATGCAGATACGCAGTATTTT. Protein sequence: CASSSRKAGDADTQYF.

This clonotype occurred a few times. The chain uses TRBV30 and TRBJ2-2, with 10 bases identical to TRBD2. Losses at the gene ends were 5 bases for V and 5 bases for J; bases not matched to a gene: 17. The length of the CDR3 is 18 residues. The germline V gene has CDR1 GTSNPN and CDR2 SVGIG (reference sequence). CDR3 sequence reads: CAWDWGLGASGSTGELFF. The DNA of the CDR3 is TGTGCCTGGGACTGGGGATTGGGGGCTAGCGGGAGTACCGGGGAGCTGTTTTTT.

The sample holds many counts of this clonotype. V usage is TRBV2 and J usage is TRBJ2-5; D unresolved. This CDR3 region has 13 residues. Trimming removed 4 bases at V and 4 bases at J, with 10 bases between. CDR1 SNHLY and CDR2 FYNNEI come from the germline V gene. The CDR3: CASSADLLETQYF. CDR3 DNA: TGTGCCAGCAGTGCCGACCTCTTAGAGACCCAGTACTTC.

This clonotype has ten or more counts. The V gene is TRBV5-1, the J gene TRBJ1-1, with TRBD1 as a possible D gene (6 bases). From germline, CDR1 is SGHRS and CDR2 YFSETQ. The length of the CDR3 is 12 residues. Trimming shortened V by 4 bases and J by 7 bases, and 11 bases separated the two germline ends. CDR3 in amino acids: CASSELQGEAFF. The CDR3 DNA reads as TGCGCCAGCAGCGAGTTACAGGGTGAAGCTTTCTTT.

The CDR3 here is CASSEALKTGHAFF. As DNA, the CDR3 is TGTGCCAGCAGTGAAGCGCTGAAGACAGGGCATGCTTTCTTT. The chain joins TRBV6-1 to TRBJ1-1, with 7 positions matching TRBD1. V shed 0 bases, J shed 11 bases, and the junction held 9 bases outside the gene matches. Germline lookup yields CDR1 MNHNS and CDR2 SASEGT. CDR3 size: 14 residues.

This clonotype was counted between two and nine times. Being one base from a much bigger clone, this may be a read error. CDR3 in DNA: TGTACCAGCAGCCTAATGGCGGGAGGGCCCCGAGGTGAGCAGTTCTTC. Translation: CTSSLMAGGPRGEQFF. The chain combines TRBV11-2 with TRBJ2-1; 9 nucleotides align to TRBD2. Germline V lookup: CDR1 SGHAT, CDR2 FQNNGV. This CDR3 contains 16 residues.

Only a few counts were recorded for this clonotype. The CDR3, as DNA: TGTGCCAGCACCCTGGGGCTCTTAAGCTCCTACAATGAGCAGTTCTTC. As protein: CASTLGLLSSYNEQFF. The rearrangement links TRBV5-8 to TRBJ2-1; maybe TRBD1 (5 bases). Trimming stripped 6 bases from V and 0 bases from J, with 16 bases between. The germline CDR1 and CDR2 sequences are SGHTS and YDEGEE. The CDR3 spans 16 residues. Together with reference TRBV5-8 and TRBJ2-1, the CDR3 gives the full variable domain: EAGVTQSPTHLIKTRGQQATLRCSPISGHTSVYWYQQALGLGLQFLLWYDEGEERNRGNFPPRFSGRQFPNYSSELNVNALELEDSALYLCASTLGLLSSYNEQFFGPGTRLTVL.

The chain joins TRBV28 to TRBJ2-7; no definite D call. Germline CDR1 and CDR2: MDHEN and SYDVKM. Trimming stripped 7 bases from V and 4 bases from J, with 23 bases between. There are 16 residues in the CDR3. This CDR3 is CASTSLGGRAEYEQYF. In nucleotides, the CDR3 is TGTGCCAGCACTTCTCTCGGTGGCCGGGCGGAGTACGAGCAGTACTTC.

This clonotype came up once. One end of the junction varies from germline; a read error may be responsible. This chain joins TRBV14 and TRBJ2-7; 10 bases match TRBD1. CDR3 length equals 15 residues. The germline V gene has CDR1 SGHDN and CDR2 FVKESK. DNA of the CDR3: TGTGCCAGCAGAGCAGGGACAGGGGTAGGCAACGAGCAGTGCTTC. Its protein is CASRAGTGVGNEQCF. The variable domain in full, with the rest retrieved from reference TRBV14 and TRBJ2-7, is EAGVTQFPSHSVIEKGQTVTLRCDPISGHDNLYWYRRVMGKEIKFLLHFVKESKQDESGMPNNRFLAERTGGTYSTLKVQPAELEDSGVYFCASRAGTGVGNEQCFGPGTRLTVT.

This clonotype has only a few counts. The rearrangement links TRBV28 to TRBJ2-2, with D possibly being TRBD1 or TRBD2 (5 bases each). Trimming took off 5 bases at V and 6 bases at J, with 13 bases between the two ends. CDR1 and CDR2 (germline): MDHEN, SYDVKM. The CDR3 length is 14 residues. This CDR3 reads CASSPGTISGELFF. The DNA for the CDR3 is TGTGCCAGCAGTCCTGGGACGATATCCGGGGAGCTGTTTTTT.

The table lists this clonotype with many counts. The chain combines TRBV11-2 with TRBJ2-1; 7 nucleotides line up with TRBD2. The J segment lost 5 bases and the V segment lost 0 bases, leaving 7 bases of the junction unmatched. Germline V gene lookup returns CDR1 SGHAT and CDR2 FQNNGV. The CDR3 runs 16 residues. The CDR3 region has the DNA TGTGCCAGCAGCTTAGATTGGTCTAGCGGCCACAATGAGCAGTTCTTC. Translated: CASSLDWSSGHNEQFF.

This clonotype was seen more than once but under ten times. The J gene is TRBJ2-4, the V gene TRBV20-1; TRBD1 aligns across 12 bases. The CDR3 has 17 amino acids. V trimming: 0 bases; J trimming: 12 bases; junction bases outside the gene matches: 15. Germline lookup yields CDR1 DFQATT and CDR2 SNEGSKA (reference sequence). For the CDR3, the DNA is TGCAGTGCTAGAGATCCAATCCACCCGGGACAGGGGGCGCGTCAGTACTTC. It encodes CSARDPIHPGQGARQYF.

This clonotype has at least ten counts. The chain has TRBV7-9 and TRBJ2-5; 8 bases are shared with TRBD2. The CDR3 contains 15 residues. V shed 10 bases and J 2 bases; nucleotides not matched to a gene: 12. Germline CDR1 and CDR2: SEHNR and FQNEAQ (reference sequence). CDR3 nucleotides: TGTGCCACTGAGCGAGCGGGAGTGGAACAAGAGACCCAGTACTTC. Translated: CATERAGVEQETQYF.

The chain couples TRBV10-3 to TRBJ1-5; 7 bases fit TRBD1. Germline V gene lookup returns CDR1 ENHRY and CDR2 SYGVKD. The V and J ends lost 1 base and 4 bases, in that order; junction bases with no gene match: 7. This CDR3 has 16 amino acids. The CDR3 spells CAISEFDRVANQPQHF. The CDR3 DNA reads TGTGCCATCAGTGAGTTCGACAGGGTAGCAAATCAGCCCCAGCATTTT.

This clonotype occurred many times. The V gene is TRBV7-2, the J gene TRBJ2-3, with 8 bases fitting TRBD2. Germline trimming cut 5 bases from V and 4 bases from J; bases unmatched to any gene: 5. Germline loops: CDR1 SGHTA, CDR2 FQGNSA. The CDR3 contains 14 residues. CDR3 coding DNA: TGTGCCAGCAGCCCGGGGGGGGCTGCAGATACGCAGTATTTT. Translation: CASSPGGAADTQYF. The entire variable domain, with the rest obtained from reference TRBV7-2 and TRBJ2-3, is as follows: GAGVSQSPSNKVTEKGKDVELRCDPISGHTALYWYRQSLGQGLEFLIYFQGNSAPDKSGLPSDRFSAERTGGSVSTLTIQRTQQEDSAVYLCASSPGGAADTQYFGPGTRLTVL.

The chain is built from TRBV6-1 and TRBJ2-7, with TRBD1 as a possible D gene (6 bases). Per germline, CDR1 MNHNS and CDR2 SASEGT. Trimming cost V 5 bases and J 6 bases, with 17 bases left between them. The CDR3 is 14 residues long. The CDR3 loop is CASSPRRDTLEQYF. The DNA of the CDR3 is TGTGCCAGCAGTCCTCGCCGGGACACCCTCGAGCAGTACTTC.

This chain joins TRBV3-1 and TRBJ1-2; D is uncertain. The germline CDR1 and CDR2 sequences are LGHDT and YNNKEL (reference sequence). The length of the CDR3 is 12 residues. Trimming took 7 bases from V and 5 from J, leaving 11 bases between them. For the CDR3, the DNA is TGTGCCAGCACTCTATCGGGGTATGGCTACACCTTC. As protein: CASTLSGYGYTF.